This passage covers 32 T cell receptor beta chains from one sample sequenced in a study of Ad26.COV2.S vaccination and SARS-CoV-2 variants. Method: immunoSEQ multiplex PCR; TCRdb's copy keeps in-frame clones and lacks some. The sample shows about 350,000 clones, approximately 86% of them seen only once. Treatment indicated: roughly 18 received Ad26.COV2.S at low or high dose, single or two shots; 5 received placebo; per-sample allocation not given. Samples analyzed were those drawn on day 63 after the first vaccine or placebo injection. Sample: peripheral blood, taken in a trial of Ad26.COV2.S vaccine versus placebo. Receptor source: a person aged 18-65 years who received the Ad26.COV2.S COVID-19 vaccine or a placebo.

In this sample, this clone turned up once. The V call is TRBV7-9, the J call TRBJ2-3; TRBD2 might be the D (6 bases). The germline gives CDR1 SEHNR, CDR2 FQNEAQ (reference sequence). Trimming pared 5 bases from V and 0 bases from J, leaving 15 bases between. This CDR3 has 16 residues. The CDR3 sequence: CASSPLGGMSTDTQYF. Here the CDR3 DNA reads TGTGCCAGCAGCCCACTAGGCGGGATGAGCACAGATACGCAGTATTTT.

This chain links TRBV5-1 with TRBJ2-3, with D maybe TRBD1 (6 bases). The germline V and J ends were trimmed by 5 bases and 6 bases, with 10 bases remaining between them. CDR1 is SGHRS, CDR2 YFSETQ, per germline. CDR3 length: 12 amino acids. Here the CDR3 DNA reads TGCGCCAGCAGAACAGGGTTGGATACGCAGTATTTT. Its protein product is CASRTGLDTQYF.

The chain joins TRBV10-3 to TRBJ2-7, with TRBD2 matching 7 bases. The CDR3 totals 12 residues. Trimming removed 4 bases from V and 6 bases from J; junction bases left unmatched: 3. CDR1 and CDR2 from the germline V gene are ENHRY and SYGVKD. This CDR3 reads CAISGGGGEQYF. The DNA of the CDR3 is TGTGCCATCAGTGGCGGGGGAGGCGAGCAGTACTTC.

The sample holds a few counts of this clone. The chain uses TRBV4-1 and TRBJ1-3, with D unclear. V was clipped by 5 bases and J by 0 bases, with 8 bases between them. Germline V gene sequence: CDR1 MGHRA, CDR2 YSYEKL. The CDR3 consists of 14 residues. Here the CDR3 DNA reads TGCGCCAGCAGCGGCCAAATCTCTGGAAACACCATATATTTT. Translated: CASSGQISGNTIYF.

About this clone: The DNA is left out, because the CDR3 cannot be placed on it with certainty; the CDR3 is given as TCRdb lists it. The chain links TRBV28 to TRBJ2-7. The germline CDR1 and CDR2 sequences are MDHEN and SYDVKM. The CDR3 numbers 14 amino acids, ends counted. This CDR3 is CASSSGQAPNEQYF.

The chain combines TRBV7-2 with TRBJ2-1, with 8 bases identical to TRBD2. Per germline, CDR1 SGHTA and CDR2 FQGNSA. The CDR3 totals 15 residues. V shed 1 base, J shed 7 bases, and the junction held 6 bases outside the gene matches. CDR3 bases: TGTGCCAGCAGCTTAGTACTCAGCGGGGGAAATGAGCAGTTCTTC. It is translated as CASSLVLSGGNEQFF.

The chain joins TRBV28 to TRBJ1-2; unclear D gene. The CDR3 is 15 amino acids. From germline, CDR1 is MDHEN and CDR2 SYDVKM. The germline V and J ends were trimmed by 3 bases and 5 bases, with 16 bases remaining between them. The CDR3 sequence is CASSLGGVIFYGYTF. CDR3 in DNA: TGTGCCAGCAGTTTGGGTGGGGTTATCTTTTATGGCTACACCTTC.

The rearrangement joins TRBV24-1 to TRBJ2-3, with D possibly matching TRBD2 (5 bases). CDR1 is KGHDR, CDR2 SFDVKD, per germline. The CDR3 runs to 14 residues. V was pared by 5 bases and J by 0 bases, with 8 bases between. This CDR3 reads CATSGWESTDTQYF. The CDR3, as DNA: TGTGCCACCAGTGGATGGGAGAGCACAGATACGCAGTATTTT.

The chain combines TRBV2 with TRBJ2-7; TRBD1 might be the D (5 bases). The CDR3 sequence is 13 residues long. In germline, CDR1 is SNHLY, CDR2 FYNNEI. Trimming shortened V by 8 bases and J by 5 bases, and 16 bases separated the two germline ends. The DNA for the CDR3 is TGTGCCAGCCTTCTCCAAAGGGGCCACGAGCAGTACTTC. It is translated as CASLLQRGHEQYF.

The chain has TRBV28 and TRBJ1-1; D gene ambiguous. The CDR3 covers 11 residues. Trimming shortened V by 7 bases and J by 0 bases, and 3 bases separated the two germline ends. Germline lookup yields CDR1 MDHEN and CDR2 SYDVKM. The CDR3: CASILNTEAFF. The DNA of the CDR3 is TGTGCCAGCATTCTGAACACTGAAGCTTTCTTT. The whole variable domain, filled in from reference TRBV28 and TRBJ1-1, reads DVKVTQSSRYLVKRTGEKVFLECVQDMDHENMFWYRQDPGLGLRLIYFSYDVKMKEKGDIPEGYSVSREKKERFSLILESASTNQTSMYLCASILNTEAFFGQGTRLTVV.

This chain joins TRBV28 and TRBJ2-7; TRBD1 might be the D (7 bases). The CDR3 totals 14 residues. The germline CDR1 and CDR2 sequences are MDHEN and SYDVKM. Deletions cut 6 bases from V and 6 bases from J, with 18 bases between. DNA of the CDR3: TGTGCCAGCAGCCGACACCAGGGGGGACTCGAGCAGTACTTC. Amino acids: CASSRHQGGLEQYF.

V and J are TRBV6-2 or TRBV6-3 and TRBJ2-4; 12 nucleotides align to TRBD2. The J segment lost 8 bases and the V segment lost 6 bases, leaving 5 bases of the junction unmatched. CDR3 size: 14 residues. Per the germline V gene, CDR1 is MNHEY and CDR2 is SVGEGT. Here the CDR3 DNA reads TGTGCCAGCAGCCCTAGCGGGGGGGCTGACATTCAGTACTTC. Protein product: CASSPSGGADIQYF.

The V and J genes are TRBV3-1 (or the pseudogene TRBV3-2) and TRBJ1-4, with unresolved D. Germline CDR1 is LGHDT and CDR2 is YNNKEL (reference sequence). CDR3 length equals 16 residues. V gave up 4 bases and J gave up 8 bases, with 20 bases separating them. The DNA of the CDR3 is TGTGCCAGCAGCCCGGAAGGAAGGACGCCTGGGGAAAAACTGTTTTTT. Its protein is CASSPEGRTPGEKLFF.

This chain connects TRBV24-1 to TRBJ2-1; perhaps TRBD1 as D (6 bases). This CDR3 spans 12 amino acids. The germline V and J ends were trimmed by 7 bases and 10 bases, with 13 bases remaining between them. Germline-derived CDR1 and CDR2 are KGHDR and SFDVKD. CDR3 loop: CATRGTPDEQFF. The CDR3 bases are TGTGCCACCAGAGGGACACCAGACGAGCAGTTCTTC.

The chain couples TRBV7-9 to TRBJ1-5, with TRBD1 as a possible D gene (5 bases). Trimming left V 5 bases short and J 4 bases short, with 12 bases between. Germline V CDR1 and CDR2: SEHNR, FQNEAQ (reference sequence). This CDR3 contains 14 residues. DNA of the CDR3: TGTGCCAGCAGCCATCAGGGAGATAATCAGCCCCAGCATTTT. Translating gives CASSHQGDNQPQHF. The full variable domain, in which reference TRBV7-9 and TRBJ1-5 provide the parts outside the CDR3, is DTGVSQNPRHKITKRGQNVTFRCDPISEHNRLYWYRQTLGQGPEFLTYFQNEAQLEKSRLLSDRFSAERPKGSFSTLEIQRTEQGDSAMYLCASSHQGDNQPQHFGDGTRLSIL.

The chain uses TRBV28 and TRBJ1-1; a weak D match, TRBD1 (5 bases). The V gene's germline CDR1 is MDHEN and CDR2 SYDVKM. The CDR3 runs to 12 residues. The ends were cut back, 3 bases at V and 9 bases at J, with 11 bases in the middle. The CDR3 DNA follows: TGTGCCAGCAGTTTTCTATCAGGGAAAGCTTTCTTT. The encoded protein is CASSFLSGKAFF.

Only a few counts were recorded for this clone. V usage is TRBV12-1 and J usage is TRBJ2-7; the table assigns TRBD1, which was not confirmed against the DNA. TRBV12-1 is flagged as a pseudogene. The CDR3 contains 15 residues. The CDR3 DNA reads TGTGCCAGCAGCTCCCGTCAGGGCGCGAGGTACGAGCAGTACTTC. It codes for CASSSRQGARYEQYF.

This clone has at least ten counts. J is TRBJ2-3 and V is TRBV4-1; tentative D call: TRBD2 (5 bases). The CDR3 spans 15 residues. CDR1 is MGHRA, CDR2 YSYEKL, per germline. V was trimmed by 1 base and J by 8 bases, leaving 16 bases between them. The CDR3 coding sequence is TGCGCCAGCAGCCAAGGGGATTTCAAACGGGGTACGCAGTATTTT. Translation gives CASSQGDFKRGTQYF.

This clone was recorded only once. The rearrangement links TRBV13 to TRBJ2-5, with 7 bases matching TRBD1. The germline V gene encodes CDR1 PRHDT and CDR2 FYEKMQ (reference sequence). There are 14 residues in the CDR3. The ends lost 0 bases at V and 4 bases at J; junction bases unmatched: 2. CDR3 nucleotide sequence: TGTGCCAGCAGCTTAGGCCGGACAGGAGAGACCCAGTACTTC. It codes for CASSLGRTGETQYF.

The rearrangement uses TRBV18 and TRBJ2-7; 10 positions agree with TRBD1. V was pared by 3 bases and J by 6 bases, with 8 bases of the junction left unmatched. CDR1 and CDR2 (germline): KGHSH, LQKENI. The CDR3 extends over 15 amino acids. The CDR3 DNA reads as TGTGCCAGCTCACCGCGGGACAGGGGAAATTCCGAGCAGTACTTC. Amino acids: CASSPRDRGNSEQYF.

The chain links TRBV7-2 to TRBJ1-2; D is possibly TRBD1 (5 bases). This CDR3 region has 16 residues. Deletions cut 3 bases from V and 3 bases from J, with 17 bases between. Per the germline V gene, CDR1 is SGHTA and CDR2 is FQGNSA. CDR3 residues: CASSFTDTTVDYGYTF. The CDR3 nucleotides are TGTGCCAGCAGCTTTACAGACACGACAGTCGACTATGGCTACACCTTC.

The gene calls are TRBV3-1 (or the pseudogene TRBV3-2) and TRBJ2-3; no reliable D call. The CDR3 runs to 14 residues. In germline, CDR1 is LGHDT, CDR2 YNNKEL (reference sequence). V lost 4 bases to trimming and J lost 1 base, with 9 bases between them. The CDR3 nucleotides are TGTGCCAGCAGCCCACTCACAGGCACAGATACGCAGTATTTT. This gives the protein CASSPLTGTDTQYF.

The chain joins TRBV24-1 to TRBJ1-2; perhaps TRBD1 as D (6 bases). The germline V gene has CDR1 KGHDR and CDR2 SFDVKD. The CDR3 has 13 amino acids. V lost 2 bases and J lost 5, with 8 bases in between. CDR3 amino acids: CATSDYRDYGYTF. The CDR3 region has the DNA TGTGCCACCAGTGATTACAGGGATTATGGCTACACCTTC.

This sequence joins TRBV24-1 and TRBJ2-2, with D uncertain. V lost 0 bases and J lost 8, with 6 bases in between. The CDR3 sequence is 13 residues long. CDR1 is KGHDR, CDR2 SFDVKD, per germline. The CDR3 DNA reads TGTGCCACCAGTGATTTGTTGGGGGGGGAGCTGTTTTTT. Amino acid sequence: CATSDLLGGELFF.

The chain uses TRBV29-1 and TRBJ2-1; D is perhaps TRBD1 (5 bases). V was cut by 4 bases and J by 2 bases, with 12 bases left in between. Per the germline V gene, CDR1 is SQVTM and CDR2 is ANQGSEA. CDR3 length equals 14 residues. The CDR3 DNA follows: TGCAGCGTTGTATTACAGGCCCCCTACAATGAGCAGTTCTTC. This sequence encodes CSVVLQAPYNEQFF.

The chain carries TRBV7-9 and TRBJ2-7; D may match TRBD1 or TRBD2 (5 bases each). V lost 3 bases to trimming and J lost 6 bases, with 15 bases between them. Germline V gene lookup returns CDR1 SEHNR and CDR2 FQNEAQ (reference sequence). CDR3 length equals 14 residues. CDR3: CASSFEGTPGEQYF. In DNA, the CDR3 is TGTGCCAGCAGCTTTGAGGGGACCCCCGGCGAGCAGTACTTC.

CDR3 nucleotide sequence: TGCGCCAGCAGTCACCCGGGACAGGCGGTGGGGGAGCAGTACTTC. Amino acids: CASSHPGQAVGEQYF. J is TRBJ2-7 and V is TRBV23-1; TRBD1 aligns across 8 bases. TRBV23-1 is classed as an ORF, of uncertain function. J was trimmed by 7 bases and V by 3 bases; bases with no gene match: 11. This CDR3 region has 15 residues.

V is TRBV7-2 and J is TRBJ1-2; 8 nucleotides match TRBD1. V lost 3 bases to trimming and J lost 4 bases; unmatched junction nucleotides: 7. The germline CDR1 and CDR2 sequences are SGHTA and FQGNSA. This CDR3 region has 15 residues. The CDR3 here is CASSFGGTGPYGYTF. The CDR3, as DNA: TGTGCCAGCAGCTTTGGCGGGACAGGACCCTATGGCTACACCTTC.

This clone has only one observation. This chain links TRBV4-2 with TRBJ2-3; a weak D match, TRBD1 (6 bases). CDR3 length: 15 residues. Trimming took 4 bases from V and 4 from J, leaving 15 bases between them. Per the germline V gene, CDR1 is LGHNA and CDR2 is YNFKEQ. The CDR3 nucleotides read TGTGCCAGCAGCCCCAGGGGAACGGGCTCAGATACGCAGTATTTT. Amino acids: CASSPRGTGSDTQYF.

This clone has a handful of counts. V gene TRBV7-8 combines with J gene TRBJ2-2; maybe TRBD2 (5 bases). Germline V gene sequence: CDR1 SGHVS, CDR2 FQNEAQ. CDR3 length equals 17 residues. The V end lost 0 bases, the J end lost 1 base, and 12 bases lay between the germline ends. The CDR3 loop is CASSLAGLAMNTGELFF. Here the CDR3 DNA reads TGTGCCAGCAGCTTAGCGGGGTTAGCGATGAACACCGGGGAGCTGTTTTTT.

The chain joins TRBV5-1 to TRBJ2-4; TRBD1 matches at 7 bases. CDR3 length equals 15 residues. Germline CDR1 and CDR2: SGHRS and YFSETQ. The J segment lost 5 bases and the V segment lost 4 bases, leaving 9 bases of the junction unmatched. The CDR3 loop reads CASSKGQTTQNIQYF. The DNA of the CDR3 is TGCGCCAGCAGCAAGGGACAGACGACCCAAAACATTCAGTACTTC. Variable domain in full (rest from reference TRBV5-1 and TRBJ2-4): KAGVTQTPRYLIKTRGQQVTLSCSPISGHRSVSWYQQTPGQGLQFLFEYFSETQRNKGNFPGRFSGRQFSNSRSEMNVSTLELGDSALYLCASSKGQTTQNIQYFGAGTRLSVL.

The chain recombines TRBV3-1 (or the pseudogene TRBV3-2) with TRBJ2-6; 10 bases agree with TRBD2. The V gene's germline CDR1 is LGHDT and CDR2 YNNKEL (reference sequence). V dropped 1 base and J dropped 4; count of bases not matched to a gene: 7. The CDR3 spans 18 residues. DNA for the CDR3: TGTGCCAGCAGCCAAGGGCTAGCGGGAGTAGCAGGGGCCAACGTCCTGACTTTC. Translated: CASSQGLAGVAGANVLTF.